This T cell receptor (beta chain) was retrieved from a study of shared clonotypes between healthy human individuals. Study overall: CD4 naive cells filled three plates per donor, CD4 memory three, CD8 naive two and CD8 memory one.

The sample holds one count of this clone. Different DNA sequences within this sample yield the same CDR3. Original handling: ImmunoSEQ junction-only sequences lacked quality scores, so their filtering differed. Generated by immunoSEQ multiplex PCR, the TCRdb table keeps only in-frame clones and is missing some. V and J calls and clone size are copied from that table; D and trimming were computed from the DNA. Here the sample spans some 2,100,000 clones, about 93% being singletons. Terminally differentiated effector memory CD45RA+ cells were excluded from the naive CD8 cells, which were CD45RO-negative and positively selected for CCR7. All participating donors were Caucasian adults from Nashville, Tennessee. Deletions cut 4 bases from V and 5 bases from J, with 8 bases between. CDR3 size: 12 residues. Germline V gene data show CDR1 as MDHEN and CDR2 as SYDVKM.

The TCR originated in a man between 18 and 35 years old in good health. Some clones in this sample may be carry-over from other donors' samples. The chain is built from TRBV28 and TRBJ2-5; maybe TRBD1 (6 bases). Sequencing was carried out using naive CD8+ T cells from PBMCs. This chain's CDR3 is CASSWGRETQYF. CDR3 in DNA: TGTGCCAGCAGTTGGGGGCGTGAGACCCAGTACTTC.